The subject of this entry is one T cell receptor beta chain. From 5'RACE with constant-segment primers came TCR alpha and TCR beta cDNA libraries that carried sample barcodes and UMIs. TCRdb re-derived calls from the 5' RACE reads in MiXCR, one entry per CDR3 protein. The sample has about 310,000 distinct CDR3 sequences, less than 20% seen once. These data belong to a study of T-cell memory formation after mild COVID-19. Turning to the study itself: The study found TCR clusters largely donor specific.

J gave up 0 bases and V 5 bases, and 6 bases lay outside the gene matches. Germline CDR1 reads SGHTA; CDR2 reads FQGNSA. This CDR3 is built from 16 residues. This clonotype was obtained from a young man who had mild COVID-19 (a few samples of this study predate the infection). Cell type and time point are not known. The sample taken for sequencing was PBMCs or a T cell subset sorted from them (not recorded which). The gene calls are TRBV7-2 and TRBJ2-3; 9 nucleotides align to TRBD1. The CDR3 DNA sequence: TGTGCCAGCAGCCTCAGAGGGACAGGGAGCACAGATACGCAGTATTTT. Its translation is CASSLRGTGSTDTQYF.